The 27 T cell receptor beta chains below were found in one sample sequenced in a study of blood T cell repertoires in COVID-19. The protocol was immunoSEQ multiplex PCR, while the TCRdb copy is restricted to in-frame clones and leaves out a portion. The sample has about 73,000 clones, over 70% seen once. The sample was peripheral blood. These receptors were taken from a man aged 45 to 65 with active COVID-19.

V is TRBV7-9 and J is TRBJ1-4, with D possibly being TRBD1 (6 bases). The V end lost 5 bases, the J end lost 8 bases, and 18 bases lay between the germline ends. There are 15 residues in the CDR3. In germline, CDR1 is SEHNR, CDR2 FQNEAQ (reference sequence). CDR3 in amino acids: CASSPAAGTTEKLFF. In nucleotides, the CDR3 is TGTGCCAGCAGCCCTGCCGCCGGGACAACCGAAAAACTGTTTTTT.

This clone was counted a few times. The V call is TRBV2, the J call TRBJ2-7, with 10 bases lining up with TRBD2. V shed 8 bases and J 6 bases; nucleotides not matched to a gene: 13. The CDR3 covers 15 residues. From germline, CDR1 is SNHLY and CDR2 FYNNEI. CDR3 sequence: CASSEVSGGPLEQYF. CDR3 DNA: TGTGCCAGCTCCGAGGTTAGCGGGGGGCCCCTCGAGCAGTACTTC.

CDR3 sequence: CASSRHADEQYF. The CDR3 DNA sequence: TGTGCCAGCAGCAGACATGCCGACGAGCAGTACTTC. The chain links TRBV3-1 (or the pseudogene TRBV3-2) to TRBJ2-7, with no clear D. The CDR3 sequence is 12 residues long. The germline V gene has CDR1 LGHDT and CDR2 YNNKEL (reference sequence). With 5 bases removed from V and 5 bases from J, the gap between germline ends came to 10 bases.

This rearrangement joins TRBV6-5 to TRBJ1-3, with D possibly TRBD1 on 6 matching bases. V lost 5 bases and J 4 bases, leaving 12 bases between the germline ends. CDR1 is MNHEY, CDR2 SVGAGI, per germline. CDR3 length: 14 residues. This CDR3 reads CASSPWDIGNTIYF. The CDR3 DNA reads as TGTGCCAGCAGTCCTTGGGACATCGGAAACACCATATATTTT.

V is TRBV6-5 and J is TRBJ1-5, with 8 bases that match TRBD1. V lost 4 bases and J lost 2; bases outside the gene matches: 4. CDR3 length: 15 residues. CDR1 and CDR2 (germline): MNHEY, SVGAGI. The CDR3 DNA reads TGTGCCAGCAGTTGGCAGGGGGCCGGCAATCAGCCCCAGCATTTT. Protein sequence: CASSWQGAGNQPQHF.

The CDR3 here is CASSSGLTYEQYF. In DNA, the CDR3 is TGTGCCAGCAGTTCAGGATTAACCTACGAGCAGTACTTC. The chain has TRBV2 and TRBJ2-7; D not resolved. This CDR3 is built from 13 residues. V was cut by 5 bases and J by 2 bases, with 10 bases left in between. The germline V gene encodes CDR1 SNHLY and CDR2 FYNNEI.

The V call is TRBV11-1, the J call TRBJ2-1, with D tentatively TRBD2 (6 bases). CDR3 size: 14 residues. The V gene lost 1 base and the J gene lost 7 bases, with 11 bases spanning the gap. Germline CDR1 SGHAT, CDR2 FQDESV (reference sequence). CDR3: CASSLDGSRNEQFF. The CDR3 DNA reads TGTGCCAGCAGCTTAGACGGGAGCCGGAATGAGCAGTTCTTC.

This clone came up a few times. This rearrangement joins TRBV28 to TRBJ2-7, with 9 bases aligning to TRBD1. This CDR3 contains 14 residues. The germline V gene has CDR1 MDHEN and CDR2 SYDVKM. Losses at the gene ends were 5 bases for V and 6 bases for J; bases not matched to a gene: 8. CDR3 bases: TGTGCCAGCAGTACCAGGACAGGGGTAATCGAGCAGTACTTC. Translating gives CASSTRTGVIEQYF.

The CDR3 protein is CASSYPGKETQYF. In DNA form, the CDR3 reads TGTGCCAGCAGTTACCCGGGGAAAGAGACCCAGTACTTC. The chain uses TRBV6-5 and TRBJ2-5, with TRBD2 as a possible D gene (5 bases). Germline V gives CDR1 MNHEY, CDR2 SVGAGI. The length of the CDR3 is 13 residues. Trimming stripped 2 bases from V and 3 bases from J, with 7 bases between.

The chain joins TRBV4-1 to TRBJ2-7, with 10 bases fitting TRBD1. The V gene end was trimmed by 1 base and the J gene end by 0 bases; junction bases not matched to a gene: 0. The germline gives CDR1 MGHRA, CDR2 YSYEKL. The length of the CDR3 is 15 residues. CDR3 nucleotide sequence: TGCGCCAGCAGCCAAGGACAGGGGGCCTCCTACGAGCAGTACTTC. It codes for CASSQGQGASYEQYF.

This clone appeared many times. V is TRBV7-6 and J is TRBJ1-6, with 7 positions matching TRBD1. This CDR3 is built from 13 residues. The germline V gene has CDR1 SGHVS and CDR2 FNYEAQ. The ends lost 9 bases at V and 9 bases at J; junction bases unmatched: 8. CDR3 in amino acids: CASAAGGRSPLHF. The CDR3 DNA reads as TGTGCCAGTGCGGCAGGGGGGCGTTCACCCCTCCACTTT. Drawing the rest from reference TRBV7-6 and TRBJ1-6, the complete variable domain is GAGVSQSPRYKVTKRGQDVALRCDPISGHVSLYWYRQALGQGPEFLTYFNYEAQQDKSGLPNDRFSAERPEGSISTLTIQRTEQRDSAMYRCASAAGGRSPLHFGNGTRLTVT.

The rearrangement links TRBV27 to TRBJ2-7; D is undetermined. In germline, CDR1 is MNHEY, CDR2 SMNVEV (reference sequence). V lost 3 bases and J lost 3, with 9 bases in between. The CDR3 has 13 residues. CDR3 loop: CASSFGLNYEQYF. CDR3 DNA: TGTGCCAGCAGTTTTGGGCTAAACTACGAGCAGTACTTC.

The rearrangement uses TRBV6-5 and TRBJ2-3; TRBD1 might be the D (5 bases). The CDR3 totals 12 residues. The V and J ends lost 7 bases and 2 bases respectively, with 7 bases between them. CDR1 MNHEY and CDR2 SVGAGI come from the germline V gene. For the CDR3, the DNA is TGTGCCAGCATAGGGGCCACAGATACGCAGTATTTT. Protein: CASIGATDTQYF.

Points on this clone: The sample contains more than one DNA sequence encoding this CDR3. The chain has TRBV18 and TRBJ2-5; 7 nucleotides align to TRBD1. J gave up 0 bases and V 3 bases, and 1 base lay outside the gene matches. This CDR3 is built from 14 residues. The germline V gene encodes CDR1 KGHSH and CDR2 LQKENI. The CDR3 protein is CASSPGTDQETQYF. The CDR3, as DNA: TGTGCCAGCTCACCCGGGACAGACCAAGAGACCCAGTACTTC.

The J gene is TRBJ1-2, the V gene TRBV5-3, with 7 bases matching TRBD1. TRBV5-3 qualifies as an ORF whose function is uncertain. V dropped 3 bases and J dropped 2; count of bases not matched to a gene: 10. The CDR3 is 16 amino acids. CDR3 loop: CARSYRQGNINYGYTF. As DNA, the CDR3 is TGTGCCAGAAGCTACCGACAGGGTAACATAAACTATGGCTACACCTTC.

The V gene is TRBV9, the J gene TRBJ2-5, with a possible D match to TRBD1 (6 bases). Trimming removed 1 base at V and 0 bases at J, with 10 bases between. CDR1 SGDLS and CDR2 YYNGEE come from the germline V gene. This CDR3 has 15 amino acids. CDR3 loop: CASSVWGLDQETQYF. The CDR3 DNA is TGTGCCAGCAGCGTATGGGGGCTAGACCAAGAGACCCAGTACTTC.

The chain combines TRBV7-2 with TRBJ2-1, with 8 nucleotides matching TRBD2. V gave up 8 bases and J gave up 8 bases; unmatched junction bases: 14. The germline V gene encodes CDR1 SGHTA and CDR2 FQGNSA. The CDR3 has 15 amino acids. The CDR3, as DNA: TGTGCCAGCGGAATAGGGAGCGGGAGTAGCTATGAGCAGTTCTTC. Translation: CASGIGSGSSYEQFF.

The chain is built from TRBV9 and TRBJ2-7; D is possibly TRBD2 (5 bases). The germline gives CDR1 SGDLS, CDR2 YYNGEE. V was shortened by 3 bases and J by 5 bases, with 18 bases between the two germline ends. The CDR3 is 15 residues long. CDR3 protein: CASSADGTGYDEQYF. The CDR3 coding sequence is TGTGCCAGCAGCGCCGACGGCACGGGGTACGACGAGCAGTACTTC. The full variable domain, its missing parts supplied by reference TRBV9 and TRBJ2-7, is DSGVTQTPKHLITATGQRVTLRCSPRSGDLSVYWYQQSLDQGLQFLIQYYNGEERAKGNILERFSAQQFPDLHSELNLSSLELGDSALYFCASSADGTGYDEQYFGPGTRLTVT.

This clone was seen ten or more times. The CDR3 nucleotides read TGTGCCAGCCAGGGGGGAACCGGGGAGCTGTTTTTT. Its protein is CASQGGTGELFF. The chain links TRBV7-3 to TRBJ2-2; D is possibly TRBD1 (7 bases). Trimming pared 8 bases from V and 5 bases from J, leaving 9 bases between. Germline V gene sequence: CDR1 SGHTA, CDR2 FQGTGA. This CDR3 has 12 amino acids.

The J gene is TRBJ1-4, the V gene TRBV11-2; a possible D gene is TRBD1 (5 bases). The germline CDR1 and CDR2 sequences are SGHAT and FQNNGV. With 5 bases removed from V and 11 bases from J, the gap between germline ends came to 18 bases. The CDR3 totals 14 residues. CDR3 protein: CASSPGTGGEKLFF. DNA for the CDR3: TGTGCCAGCAGCCCTGGGACGGGAGGAGAGAAACTGTTTTTT.

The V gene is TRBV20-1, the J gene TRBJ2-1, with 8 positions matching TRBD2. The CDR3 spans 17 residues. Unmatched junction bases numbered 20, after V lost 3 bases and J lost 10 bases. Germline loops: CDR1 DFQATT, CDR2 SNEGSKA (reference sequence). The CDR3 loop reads CSASHKPIAGSRVEQFF. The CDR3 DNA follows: TGCAGTGCTAGTCATAAACCCATAGCGGGGAGTAGGGTCGAGCAGTTCTTC.

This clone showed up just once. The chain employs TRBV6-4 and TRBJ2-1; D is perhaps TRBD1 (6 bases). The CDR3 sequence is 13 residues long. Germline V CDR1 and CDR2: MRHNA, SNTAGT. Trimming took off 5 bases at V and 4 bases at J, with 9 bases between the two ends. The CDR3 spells CASSLDRYNEQFF. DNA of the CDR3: TGTGCCAGCAGTCTAGACAGGTACAATGAGCAGTTCTTC.

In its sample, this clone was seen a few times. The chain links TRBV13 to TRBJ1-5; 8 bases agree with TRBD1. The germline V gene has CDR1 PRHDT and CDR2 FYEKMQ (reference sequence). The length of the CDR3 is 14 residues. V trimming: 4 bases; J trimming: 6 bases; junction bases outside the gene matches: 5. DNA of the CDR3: TGTGCCAGCAGCTCCCAGACAGGGGCTCAGCCCCAGCATTTT. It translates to CASSSQTGAQPQHF.

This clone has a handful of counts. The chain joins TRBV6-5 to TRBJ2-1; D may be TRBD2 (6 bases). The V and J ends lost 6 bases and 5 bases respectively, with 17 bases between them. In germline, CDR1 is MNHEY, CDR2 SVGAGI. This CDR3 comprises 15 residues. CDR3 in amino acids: CASSSNAGSNNEQFF. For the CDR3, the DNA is TGTGCCAGCAGCTCAAACGCGGGGTCCAACAATGAGCAGTTCTTC.

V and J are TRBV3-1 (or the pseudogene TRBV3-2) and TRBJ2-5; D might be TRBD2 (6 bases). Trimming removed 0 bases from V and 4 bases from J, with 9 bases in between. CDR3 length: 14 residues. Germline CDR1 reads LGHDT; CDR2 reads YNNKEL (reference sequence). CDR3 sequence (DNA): TGTGCCAGCAGCCAAGATCTGGGGGGAGAGACCCAGTACTTC. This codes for CASSQDLGGETQYF.

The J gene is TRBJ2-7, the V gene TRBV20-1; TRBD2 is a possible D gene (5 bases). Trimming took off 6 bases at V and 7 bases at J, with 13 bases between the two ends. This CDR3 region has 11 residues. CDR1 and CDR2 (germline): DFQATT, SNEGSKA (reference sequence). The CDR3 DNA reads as TGCAGTGCGTACCCGGGGTTGGAGCAGTACTTC. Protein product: CSAYPGLEQYF.

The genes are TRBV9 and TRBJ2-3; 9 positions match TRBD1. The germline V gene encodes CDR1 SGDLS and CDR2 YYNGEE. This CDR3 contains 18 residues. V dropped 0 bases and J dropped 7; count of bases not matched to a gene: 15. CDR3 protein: CASSVDMDRGPSFYTQYF. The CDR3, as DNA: TGTGCCAGCAGCGTAGACATGGACAGGGGTCCCTCTTTCTATACGCAGTATTTT.